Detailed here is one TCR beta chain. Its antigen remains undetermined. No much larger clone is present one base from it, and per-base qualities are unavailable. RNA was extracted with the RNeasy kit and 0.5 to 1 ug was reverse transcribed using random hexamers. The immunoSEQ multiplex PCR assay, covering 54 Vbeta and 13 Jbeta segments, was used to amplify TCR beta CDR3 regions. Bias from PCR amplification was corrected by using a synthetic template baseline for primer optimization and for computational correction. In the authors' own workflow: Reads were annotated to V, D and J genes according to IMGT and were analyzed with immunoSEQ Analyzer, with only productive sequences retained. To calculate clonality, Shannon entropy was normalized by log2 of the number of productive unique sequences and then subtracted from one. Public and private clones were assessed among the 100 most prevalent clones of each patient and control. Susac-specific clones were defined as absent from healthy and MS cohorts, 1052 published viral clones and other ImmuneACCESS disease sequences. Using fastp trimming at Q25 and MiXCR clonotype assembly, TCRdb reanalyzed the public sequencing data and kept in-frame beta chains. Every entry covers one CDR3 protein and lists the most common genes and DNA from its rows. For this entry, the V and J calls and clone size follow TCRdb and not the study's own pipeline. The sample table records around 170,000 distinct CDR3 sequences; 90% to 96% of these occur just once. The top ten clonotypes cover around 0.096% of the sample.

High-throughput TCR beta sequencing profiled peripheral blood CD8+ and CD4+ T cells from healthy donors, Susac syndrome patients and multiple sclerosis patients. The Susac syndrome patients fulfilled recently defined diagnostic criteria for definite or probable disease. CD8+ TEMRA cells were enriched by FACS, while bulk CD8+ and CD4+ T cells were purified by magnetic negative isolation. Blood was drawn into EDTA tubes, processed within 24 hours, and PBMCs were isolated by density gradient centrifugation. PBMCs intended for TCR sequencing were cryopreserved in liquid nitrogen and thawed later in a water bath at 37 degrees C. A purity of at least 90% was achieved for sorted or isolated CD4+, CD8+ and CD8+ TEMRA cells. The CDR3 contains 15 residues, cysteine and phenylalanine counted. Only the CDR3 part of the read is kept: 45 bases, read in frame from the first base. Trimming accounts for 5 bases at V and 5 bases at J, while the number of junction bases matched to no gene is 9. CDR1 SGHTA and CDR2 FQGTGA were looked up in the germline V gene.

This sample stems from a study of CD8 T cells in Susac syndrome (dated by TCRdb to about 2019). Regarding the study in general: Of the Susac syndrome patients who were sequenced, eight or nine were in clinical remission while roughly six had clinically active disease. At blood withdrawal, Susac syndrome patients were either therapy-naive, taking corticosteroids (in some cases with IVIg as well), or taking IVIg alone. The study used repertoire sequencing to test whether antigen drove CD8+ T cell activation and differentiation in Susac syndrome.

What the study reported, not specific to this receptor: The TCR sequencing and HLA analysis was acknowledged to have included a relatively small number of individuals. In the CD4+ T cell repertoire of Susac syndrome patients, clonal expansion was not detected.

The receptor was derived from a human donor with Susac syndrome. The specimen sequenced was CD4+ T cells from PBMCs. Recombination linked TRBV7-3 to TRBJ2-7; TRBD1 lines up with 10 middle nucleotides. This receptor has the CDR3 CASSPTGTGVHEQYF. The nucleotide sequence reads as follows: TGTGCCAGCAGCCCGACCGGGACAGGGGTCCACGAGCAGTACTTC.